A single sample is the source of the 26 T cell receptor beta chains below, sequenced in a study of blood T cell repertoires in COVID-19. The table came from immunoSEQ multiplex PCR; TCRdb's copy has only in-frame clones and leaves some out. The table shows over 150,000 clones, with roughly 82% occurring only once. The specimen was PBMCs or T cells enriched from blood (not recorded which). Receptors originate from a man aged 35-49 years who had recovered from COVID-19.

The chain combines TRBV11-1 with TRBJ2-7; D uncertain. Germline CDR1 is SGHAT and CDR2 is FQDESV (reference sequence). This CDR3 comprises 14 residues. V lost 1 base, J lost 2 bases, and 9 bases lay in between. In nucleotides, the CDR3 is TGTGCCAGCAGCTTAGATGACAAACCCTACGAGCAGTACGTC. It is translated as CASSLDDKPYEQYV.

This chain connects TRBV4-1 to TRBJ2-5; 8 positions agree with TRBD1. CDR1 MGHRA and CDR2 YSYEKL come from the germline V gene. The V segment lost 5 bases and the J segment 2 bases; nucleotides outside the gene matches: 13. The CDR3 spans 17 residues. CDR3 sequence: CASSLRSPGQAQETQYF. CDR3 nucleotides: TGCGCCAGCAGCTTGAGGAGCCCGGGACAGGCGCAAGAGACCCAGTACTTC.

The rearrangement joins TRBV6-4 to TRBJ1-5; 8 nucleotides align to TRBD1. V was pared by 5 bases and J by 6 bases, with 3 bases of the junction left unmatched. Germline assignment: CDR1 MRHNA and CDR2 SNTAGT. CDR3 size: 13 residues. The CDR3 nucleotides are TGTGCCAGCAGTACACAGGGGGGTCAGCCCCAGCATTTT. Translated, it gives CASSTQGGQPQHF.

The J gene is TRBJ1-1, the V gene TRBV7-9; no reliable D call. The V end lost 1 base, the J end lost 0 bases, and 15 bases lay between the germline ends. Germline values: CDR1 SEHNR, CDR2 FQNEAQ (reference sequence). The CDR3 contains 17 residues. CDR3 DNA: TGTGCCAGCAGCTTAGGGGCGGGTACGGTCCTGAACACTGAAGCTTTCTTT. Translation: CASSLGAGTVLNTEAFF. The entire variable domain, with the rest obtained from reference TRBV7-9 and TRBJ1-1, is as follows: DTGVSQNPRHKITKRGQNVTFRCDPISEHNRLYWYRQTLGQGPEFLTYFQNEAQLEKSRLLSDRFSAERPKGSFSTLEIQRTEQGDSAMYLCASSLGAGTVLNTEAFFGQGTRLTVV.

The chain employs TRBV6-1 and TRBJ1-2, with TRBD1 identical over 7 bases. Germline CDR1 reads MNHNS; CDR2 reads SASEGT. The CDR3 is 15 amino acids. With 1 base clipped from V and 4 bases from J, the junction kept 6 bases outside the gene matches. In nucleotides, the CDR3 is TGTGCCAGCAGTGAAGGGGGGACAGACATCTATGGCTACACCTTC. Translating it yields CASSEGGTDIYGYTF.

CDR3 residues: CASSGEGLGNQPQHF. As DNA, the CDR3 is TGTGCCAGCAGCGGCGAGGGTCTGGGCAATCAGCCCCAGCATTTT. The V gene is TRBV7-9, the J gene TRBJ1-5, with unresolved D. The CDR3 is 15 amino acids. Trimming left V 5 bases short and J 2 bases short, with 13 bases between. Germline CDR1 reads SEHNR; CDR2 reads FQNEAQ (reference sequence). The complete variable domain, with remaining parts taken from reference TRBV7-9 and TRBJ1-5, reads DTGVSQNPRHKITKRGQNVTFRCDPISEHNRLYWYRQTLGQGPEFLTYFQNEAQLEKSRLLSDRFSAERPKGSFSTLEIQRTEQGDSAMYLCASSGEGLGNQPQHFGDGTRLSIL.

V is TRBV9 and J is TRBJ1-6; no firm D call. The CDR3 has 12 amino acids. The V and J ends lost 4 bases and 16 bases respectively, with 15 bases between them. Per germline, CDR1 SGDLS and CDR2 YYNGEE. Here the CDR3 DNA reads TGTGCCAGCAGCCTAGGAGGCGGCCTTCTCCACTTT. It is translated as CASSLGGGLLHF.

The chain employs TRBV5-4 and TRBJ1-4; the D is unclear. The germline gives CDR1 SGHNT, CDR2 YYREEE (reference sequence). The CDR3 is 14 amino acids. V dropped 2 bases and J dropped 6 bases, with 11 bases sitting between them. CDR3 in amino acids: CASSFAGSYEKLFF. CDR3 in DNA: TGTGCCAGCAGCTTTGCCGGGAGCTATGAAAAACTGTTTTTT. The full variable domain, rest sourced from reference TRBV5-4 and TRBJ1-4, is ETGVTQSPTHLIKTRGQQVTLRCSSQSGHNTVSWYQQALGQGPQFIFQYYREEENGRGNFPPRFSGLQFPNYSSELNVNALELDDSALYLCASSFAGSYEKLFFGSGTQLSVL.

The chain employs TRBV7-2 and TRBJ2-1; D might be TRBD2 (5 bases). Trimming left V 2 bases short and J 8 bases short, with 16 bases between. Germline CDR1 reads SGHTA; CDR2 reads FQGNSA. This CDR3 has 15 amino acids. CDR3: CASSLYRPIGDEQFF. In DNA form, the CDR3 reads TGTGCCAGCAGCTTATATAGGCCTATCGGGGATGAGCAGTTCTTC. Looking up the rest from reference TRBV7-2 and TRBJ2-1 gives the full variable domain: GAGVSQSPSNKVTEKGKDVELRCDPISGHTALYWYRQSLGQGLEFLIYFQGNSAPDKSGLPSDRFSAERTGGSVSTLTIQRTQQEDSAVYLCASSLYRPIGDEQFFGPGTRLTVL.

The rearrangement links TRBV11-3 to TRBJ2-1; tentative D call: TRBD2 (5 bases). V lost 3 bases to trimming and J lost 1 base, with 10 bases between them. The CDR3 runs to 15 residues. Germline CDR1 reads SGHNT; CDR2 reads YENEEA. The DNA for the CDR3 is TGTGCCAGCAGCTTTACTAGGGATTCCTACAATGAGCAGTTCTTC. Its translation is CASSFTRDSYNEQFF.

The gene calls are TRBV5-1 and TRBJ1-2, with D tentatively TRBD1 (5 bases). CDR3 size: 14 residues. Germline CDR1 SGHRS, CDR2 YFSETQ. V was pared by 0 bases and J by 0 bases, with 6 bases between. The CDR3 here is CASSLVTANYGYTF. The CDR3 nucleotides read TGCGCCAGCAGCTTGGTGACAGCTAACTATGGCTACACCTTC.

The chain combines TRBV9 with TRBJ1-6; tentative D call: TRBD1 (5 bases). The ends were cut back, 4 bases at V and 1 base at J, with 9 bases in the middle. Germline V lookup: CDR1 SGDLS, CDR2 YYNGEE. The CDR3 has 15 residues. The CDR3 DNA is TGTGCCAGCAGCCCCCGGGGGTCCTATAATTCACCCCTCCACTTT. Amino acids: CASSPRGSYNSPLHF.

The chain links TRBV28 to TRBJ1-1, with D possibly being TRBD1 (5 bases). Trimming cost V 6 bases and J 6 bases, with 17 bases left between them. The CDR3 spans 14 residues. From germline, CDR1 is MDHEN and CDR2 SYDVKM. DNA of the CDR3: TGTGCCAGCAGCCGAACTGCAGGGAATCCTGAAGCTTTCTTT. This translates into CASSRTAGNPEAFF.

CDR3 nucleotide sequence: TGTGCCAGCAGGGTAGCGGGAGTTCCTGTCACAGATACGCAGTATTTT. Translated: CASRVAGVPVTDTQYF. The rearrangement joins TRBV2 to TRBJ2-3; 9 nucleotides align to TRBD2. Per germline, CDR1 SNHLY and CDR2 FYNNEI. The CDR3 has 16 residues. V lost 6 bases, J lost 2 bases, and 9 bases stayed unmatched.

The CDR3 is CASSLVSGGSEQYF. In DNA, the CDR3 is TGCGCCAGCAGCTTGGTTTCGGGGGGCTCCGAGCAGTACTTC. The chain combines TRBV5-1 with TRBJ2-7; possibly TRBD2 for D (7 bases). The CDR3 loop spans 14 amino acids. V lost 0 bases, J lost 6 bases, and 13 bases lay in between. The germline gives CDR1 SGHRS, CDR2 YFSETQ. The full variable domain, in which reference TRBV5-1 and TRBJ2-7 provide the parts outside the CDR3, is KAGVTQTPRYLIKTRGQQVTLSCSPISGHRSVSWYQQTPGQGLQFLFEYFSETQRNKGNFPGRFSGRQFSNSRSEMNVSTLELGDSALYLCASSLVSGGSEQYFGPGTRLTVT.

This sequence joins TRBV18 and TRBJ2-4, with TRBD2 identical over 11 bases. Per the germline V gene, CDR1 is KGHSH and CDR2 is LQKENI. J gave up 0 bases and V 3 bases, and 4 bases lay outside the gene matches. The CDR3 runs 17 residues. The CDR3 nucleotides read TGTGCCAGCTCACCGATAGCGGGAGGGTTAGCCAAAAACATTCAGTACTTC. Translating it yields CASSPIAGGLAKNIQYF.

The chain couples TRBV2 to TRBJ1-2; TRBD1 is a possible D gene (5 bases). The germline V and J ends were trimmed by 4 bases and 6 bases, with 15 bases remaining between them. Germline CDR1 is SNHLY and CDR2 is FYNNEI. This CDR3 has 14 amino acids. The CDR3: CASSGTGTLDGYTF. Here the CDR3 DNA reads TGTGCCAGCAGTGGGACGGGGACTTTAGATGGCTACACCTTC.

The chain has TRBV25-1 and TRBJ2-7; 7 bases fit TRBD1. V trimming: 3 bases; J trimming: 6 bases; junction bases outside the gene matches: 11. The germline V gene encodes CDR1 MGHDK and CDR2 SYGVNS. The CDR3 covers 15 residues. In DNA form, the CDR3 reads TGTGCCAGCAGTGATTCGAGACAGGGTGACGGCGAGCAGTACTTC. Translated: CASSDSRQGDGEQYF.

The chain joins TRBV7-2 to TRBJ1-5, with D perhaps TRBD1 (5 bases). CDR1 and CDR2 (germline): SGHTA, FQGNSA. Trimming took off 1 base at V and 3 bases at J, with 10 bases between the two ends. The CDR3 sequence is 15 residues long. This CDR3 is CASSLGGRDNQPQHF. CDR3 bases: TGTGCCAGCAGCTTAGGCGGCAGGGACAATCAGCCCCAGCATTTT. Filled out from reference TRBV7-2 and TRBJ1-5, the complete variable domain reads GAGVSQSPSNKVTEKGKDVELRCDPISGHTALYWYRQSLGQGLEFLIYFQGNSAPDKSGLPSDRFSAERTGGSVSTLTIQRTQQEDSAVYLCASSLGGRDNQPQHFGDGTRLSIL.

V usage is TRBV30 and J usage is TRBJ1-6, with TRBD1 as a possible D gene (5 bases). The CDR3 extends over 12 amino acids. Per germline, CDR1 GTSNPN and CDR2 SVGIG (reference sequence). Trimming removed 1 base at V and 9 bases at J, with 7 bases between. Here the CDR3 reads CAWSEGASPLHF. In DNA form, the CDR3 reads TGTGCCTGGAGTGAAGGGGCTTCACCCCTCCACTTT. Filled out from reference TRBV30 and TRBJ1-6, the complete variable domain reads SQTIHQWPATLVQPVGSPLSLECTVEGTSNPNLYWYRQAAGRGLQLLFYSVGIGQISSEVPQNLSASRPQDRQFILSSKKLLLSDSGFYLCAWSEGASPLHFGNGTRLTVT.

The rearrangement links TRBV9 to TRBJ2-3, with 7 nucleotides matching TRBD2. J was trimmed by 2 bases and V by 0 bases; bases with no gene match: 3. Germline-derived CDR1 and CDR2 are SGDLS and YYNGEE. The CDR3 loop spans 15 amino acids. In DNA form, the CDR3 reads TGTGCCAGCAGCGTAGCTGGGACTACCACAGATACGCAGTATTTT. Translated, it gives CASSVAGTTTDTQYF.

This clone has a handful of counts. The V and J genes are TRBV28 and TRBJ2-7, with D perhaps matching TRBD1 (5 bases). Germline CDR1 MDHEN, CDR2 SYDVKM. The CDR3 spans 15 residues. The V end lost 2 bases, the J end lost 2 bases, and 13 bases lay between the germline ends. CDR3 sequence: CASSLMAGPTYEQYF. DNA of the CDR3: TGTGCCAGCAGTTTAATGGCAGGGCCAACCTACGAGCAGTACTTC.

The V call is TRBV4-1, the J call TRBJ2-3; D ambiguous. Looked up from germline, CDR1 is MGHRA and CDR2 is YSYEKL. V shed 1 base and J shed 7 bases, with 9 bases lying between them. There are 13 residues in the CDR3. CDR3 amino acids: CASSQAGANTQYF. CDR3 sequence (DNA): TGCGCCAGCAGCCAAGCGGGTGCAAATACGCAGTATTTT.

The CDR3 spells CASSVGNRDEKLFF. The CDR3 DNA reads TGTGCCAGCAGCGTAGGTAACAGGGACGAAAAACTGTTTTTT. This chain uses TRBV9 with TRBJ1-4; D may be TRBD1 (6 bases). Germline V gives CDR1 SGDLS, CDR2 YYNGEE. Trimming left V 0 bases short and J 8 bases short, with 11 bases between. The CDR3 totals 14 residues.

The chain couples TRBV5-3 to TRBJ1-6, with TRBD1 matching over 9 bases. TRBV5-3 has ORF status, its function being uncertain. V gave up 8 bases and J gave up 7 bases; unmatched junction bases: 10. This CDR3 is 15 amino acids long. CDR3 protein: CARVSDRGKNSPLHF. The CDR3 coding sequence is TGTGCCAGGGTCTCAGACAGGGGGAAGAATTCACCCCTCCACTTT.

The J gene is TRBJ2-1, the V gene TRBV7-3, with D unclear. The CDR3 consists of 14 residues. Looked up from germline, CDR1 is SGHTA and CDR2 is FQGTGA. The ends were cut back, 1 base at V and 4 bases at J, with 8 bases in the middle. The CDR3 reads CASSLSTPYNEQFF. The CDR3 DNA sequence: TGTGCCAGCAGCTTAAGTACACCTTACAATGAGCAGTTCTTC.